This T cell receptor (beta chain) was documented in a study of shared clonotypes between healthy human individuals. Naivety among CD8 cells was defined by CD45RO negativity and positive CCR7 selection, thereby excluding terminally differentiated effector memory CD45RA+ cells. TCRdb's table, derived via immunoSEQ multiplex PCR, lists solely in-frame clones and lacks some. The table shows millions of clones, with about 95% occurring only once. This sequence was found in a man between 18 and 35 years old in good health. The sequenced sample was naive CD8+ T cells sorted from blood.

The CDR3 region has the DNA TGCGCCAGCAGCCCCCGTCCCGGGACAGGGGACTTTACCGGGGAGCTGTTTTTT. It specifies CASSPRPGTGDFTGELFF. The chain links TRBV4-3 to TRBJ2-2; 10 bases are a match to TRBD1. The germline CDR1 and CDR2 sequences are LGHNA and YSLEER. The ends lost 4 bases at V and 5 bases at J; junction bases unmatched: 13. The CDR3 spans 18 residues.